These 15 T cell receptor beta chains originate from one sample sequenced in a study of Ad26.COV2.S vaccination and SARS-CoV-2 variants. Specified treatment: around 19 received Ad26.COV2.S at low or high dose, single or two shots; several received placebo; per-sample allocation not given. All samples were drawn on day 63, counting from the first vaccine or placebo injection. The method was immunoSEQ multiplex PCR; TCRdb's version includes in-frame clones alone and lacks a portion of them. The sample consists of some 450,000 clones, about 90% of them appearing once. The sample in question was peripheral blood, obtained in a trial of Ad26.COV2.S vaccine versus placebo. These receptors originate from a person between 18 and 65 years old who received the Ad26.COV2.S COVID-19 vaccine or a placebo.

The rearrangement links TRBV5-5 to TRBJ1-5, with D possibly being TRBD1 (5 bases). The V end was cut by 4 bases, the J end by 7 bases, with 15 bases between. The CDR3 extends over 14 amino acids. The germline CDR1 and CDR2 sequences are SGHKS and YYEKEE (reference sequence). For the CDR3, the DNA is TGTGCCAGCAGCACTGACAGCGCCGTGCAGCCCCAGCATTTT. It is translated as CASSTDSAVQPQHF.

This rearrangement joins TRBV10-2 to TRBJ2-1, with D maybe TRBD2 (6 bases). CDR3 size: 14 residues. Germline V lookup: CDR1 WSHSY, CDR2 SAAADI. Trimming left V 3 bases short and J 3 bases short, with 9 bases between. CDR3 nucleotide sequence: TGCGCCAGCAGTGAATTTAGCGGCTACAATGAGCAGTTCTTC. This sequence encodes CASSEFSGYNEQFF.

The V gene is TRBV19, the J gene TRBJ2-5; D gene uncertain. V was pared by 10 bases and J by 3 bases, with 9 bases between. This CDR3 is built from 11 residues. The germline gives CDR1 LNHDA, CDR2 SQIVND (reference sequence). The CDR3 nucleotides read TGTGCCACGGCAATGAAAGAGACCCAGTACTTC. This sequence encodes CATAMKETQYF.

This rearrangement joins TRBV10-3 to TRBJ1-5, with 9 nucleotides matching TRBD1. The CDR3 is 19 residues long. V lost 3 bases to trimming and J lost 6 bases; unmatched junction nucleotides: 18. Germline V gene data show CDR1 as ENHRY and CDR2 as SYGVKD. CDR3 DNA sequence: TGTGCCATCAGTGATTTGGGACAGGGTAGGACGACGCTTCCTCAGCCCCAGCATTTT. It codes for CAISDLGQGRTTLPQPQHF.

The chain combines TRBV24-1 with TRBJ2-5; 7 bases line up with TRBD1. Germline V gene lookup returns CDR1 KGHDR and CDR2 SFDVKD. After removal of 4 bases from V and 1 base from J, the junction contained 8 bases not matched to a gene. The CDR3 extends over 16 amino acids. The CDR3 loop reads CATSEPGQRSQETQYF. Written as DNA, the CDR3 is TGTGCCACCAGTGAGCCGGGACAGCGCAGCCAAGAGACCCAGTACTTC.

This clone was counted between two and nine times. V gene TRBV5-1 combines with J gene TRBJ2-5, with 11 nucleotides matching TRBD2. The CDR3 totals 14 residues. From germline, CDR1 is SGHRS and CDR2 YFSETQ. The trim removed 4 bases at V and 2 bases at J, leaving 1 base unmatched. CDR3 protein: CASSGTSGQETQYF. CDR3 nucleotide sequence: TGCGCCAGCAGCGGGACTAGCGGACAAGAGACCCAGTACTTC.

The CDR3 loop reads CASRQGSVYGYTF. The CDR3 bases are TGTGCCAGCAGGCAGGGGTCGGTCTATGGCTACACCTTC. The rearrangement uses TRBV28 and TRBJ1-2; D may be TRBD1 (6 bases). V was shortened by 6 bases and J by 4 bases, with 12 bases between the two germline ends. Germline loops: CDR1 MDHEN, CDR2 SYDVKM. The CDR3 contains 13 residues.

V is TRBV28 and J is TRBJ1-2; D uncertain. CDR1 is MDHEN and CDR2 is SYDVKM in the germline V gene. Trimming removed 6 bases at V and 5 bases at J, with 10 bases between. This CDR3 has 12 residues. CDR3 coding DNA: TGTGCCAGCAGACCCAGGAGGTATGGCTACACCTTC. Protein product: CASRPRRYGYTF.

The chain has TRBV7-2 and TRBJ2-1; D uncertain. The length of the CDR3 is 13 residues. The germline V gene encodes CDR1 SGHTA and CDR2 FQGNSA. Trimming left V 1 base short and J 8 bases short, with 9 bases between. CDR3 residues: CASSLEILDEQFF. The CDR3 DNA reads TGTGCCAGCAGCTTAGAAATCCTCGATGAGCAGTTCTTC.

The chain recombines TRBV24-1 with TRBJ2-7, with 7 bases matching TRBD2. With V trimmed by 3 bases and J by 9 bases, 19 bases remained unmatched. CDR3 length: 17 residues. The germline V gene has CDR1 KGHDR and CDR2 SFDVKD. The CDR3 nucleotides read TGTGCCACCAGTGATGGGGGGGAAGAGCGCTTCCCACCACGGCAGTACTTC. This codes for CATSDGGEERFPPRQYF.

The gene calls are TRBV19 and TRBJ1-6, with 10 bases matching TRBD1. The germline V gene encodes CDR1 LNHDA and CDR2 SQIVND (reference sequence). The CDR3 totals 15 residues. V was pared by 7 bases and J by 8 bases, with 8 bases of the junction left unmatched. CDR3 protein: CASTGRTGGDSPLHF. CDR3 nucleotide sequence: TGTGCCAGTACCGGAAGGACAGGGGGGGATTCACCCCTCCACTTT.

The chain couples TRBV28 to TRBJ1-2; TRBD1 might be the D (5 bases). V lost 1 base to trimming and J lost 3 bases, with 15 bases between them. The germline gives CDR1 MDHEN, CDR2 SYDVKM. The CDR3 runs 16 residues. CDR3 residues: CASSLSRQGGDYGYTF. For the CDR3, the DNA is TGTGCCAGCAGTTTATCCCGCCAGGGAGGGGACTATGGCTACACCTTC.

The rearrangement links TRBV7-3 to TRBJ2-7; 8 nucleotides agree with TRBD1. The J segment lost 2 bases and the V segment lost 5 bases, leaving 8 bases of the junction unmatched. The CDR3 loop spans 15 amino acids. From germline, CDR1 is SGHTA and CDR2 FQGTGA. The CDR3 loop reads CASSPAGTGAYEQYF. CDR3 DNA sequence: TGTGCCAGCAGCCCCGCCGGGACAGGAGCCTACGAGCAGTACTTC.

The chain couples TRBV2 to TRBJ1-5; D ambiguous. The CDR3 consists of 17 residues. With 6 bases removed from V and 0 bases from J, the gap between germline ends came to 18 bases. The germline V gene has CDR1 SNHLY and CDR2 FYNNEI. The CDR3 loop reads CASRPRAFSYSNQPQHF. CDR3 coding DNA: TGTGCCAGCAGACCGAGGGCGTTTTCGTATAGCAATCAGCCCCAGCATTTT.

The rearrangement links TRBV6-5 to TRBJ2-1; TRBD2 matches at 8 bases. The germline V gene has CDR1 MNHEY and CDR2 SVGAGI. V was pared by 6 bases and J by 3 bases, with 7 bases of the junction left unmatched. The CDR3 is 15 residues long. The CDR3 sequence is CASRTTSGVYNEQFF. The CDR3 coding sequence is TGTGCCAGCAGGACCACTAGCGGCGTCTACAATGAGCAGTTCTTC.